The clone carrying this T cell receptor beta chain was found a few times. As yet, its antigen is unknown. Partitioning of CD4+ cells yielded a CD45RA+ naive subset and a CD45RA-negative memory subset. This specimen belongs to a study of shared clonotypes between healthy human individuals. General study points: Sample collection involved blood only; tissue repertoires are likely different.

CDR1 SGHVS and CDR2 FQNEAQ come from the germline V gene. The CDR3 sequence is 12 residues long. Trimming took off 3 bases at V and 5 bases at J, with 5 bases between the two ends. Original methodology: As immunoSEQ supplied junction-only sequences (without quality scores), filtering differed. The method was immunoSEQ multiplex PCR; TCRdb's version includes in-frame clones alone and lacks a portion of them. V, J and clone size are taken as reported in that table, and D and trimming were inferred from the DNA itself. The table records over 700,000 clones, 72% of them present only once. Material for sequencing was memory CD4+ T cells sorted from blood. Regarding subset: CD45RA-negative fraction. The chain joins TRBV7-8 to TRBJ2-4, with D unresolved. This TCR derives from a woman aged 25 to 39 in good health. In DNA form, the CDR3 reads TGTGCCAGCAGCTTGAGCCAAAACATTCAGTACTTC. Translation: CASSLSQNIQYF.